This T cell receptor (beta chain) was obtained from a study of blood T cell repertoires in COVID-19. About the research overall: The United States, Italy and Spain supplied acute and convalescent COVID-19 samples. Sources were T cells, B-cell-depleted T cells, or PBMCs; the material itself was cDNA or gDNA.

Original methodology: Reference gene primer amplification yielded estimated nucleated cell counts. Here immunoSEQ multiplex PCR was the method, and the copy in TCRdb shows in-frame clones only, minus some. That table supplies the V and J calls and clone size; D and trimming were determined from the DNA. Here the sample spans around 60,000 clones, roughly 87% being singletons. With 0 bases removed from V and 0 bases from J, the gap between germline ends came to 12 bases. CDR1 is SGHRS, CDR2 YFSETQ, per germline. The CDR3 sequence is 16 residues long. A single count supports this clone. The material sequenced was peripheral blood. This receptor was obtained from a man over 45 with active COVID-19. The rearrangement joins TRBV5-1 to TRBJ1-1; D unresolved. The DNA of the CDR3 is TGCGCCAGCAGCTTGGCGTCAGCGATCTTGAACACTGAAGCTTTCTTT. Its translation: CASSLASAILNTEAFF.